The next 18 T cell receptor beta chains were all read from a single sample in a study of neurological immune-mediated disorders. A single record per CDR3 protein comes from TCRdb applying MiXCR to the 5' RACE reads. The sample includes 70,000 or so distinct CDR3 sequences, roughly 5.5% of them seen just once. The specimen was PBMCs. The receptors were sampled from a woman under 40 with multiple sclerosis.

This clonotype has a count of ten or more. This chain connects TRBV4-2 to TRBJ2-7; the match to TRBD2 covers 10 bases. J gave up 1 base and V 0 bases, and 6 bases lay outside the gene matches. The CDR3 is 17 amino acids. Germline V gene lookup returns CDR1 LGHNA and CDR2 YNFKEQ. DNA for the CDR3: TGTGCCAGCAGCCAAGATCGGCAGCGGGGGGGATCCTACGAGCAGTACTTC. Protein sequence: CASSQDRQRGGSYEQYF.

The CDR3 protein is CSARDLGDGPKHTQYF. The CDR3 DNA reads TGCAGTGCTAGAGATTTGGGTGATGGTCCCAAGCATACGCAGTATTTT. This rearrangement joins TRBV20-1 to TRBJ2-3; D is unclear. This CDR3 is 16 amino acids long. Trimming left V 0 bases short and J 7 bases short, with 20 bases between. Germline CDR1 DFQATT, CDR2 SNEGSKA (reference sequence).

This clonotype has a count of ten or more. The V call is TRBV28, the J call TRBJ1-3, with TRBD1 matching over 7 bases. Germline trimming cut 8 bases from V and 5 bases from J; bases unmatched to any gene: 18. Germline V gene sequence: CDR1 MDHEN, CDR2 SYDVKM. The CDR3 is 17 amino acids. CDR3 nucleotide sequence: TGTGCCAGCGGAACTCTACGGGACAGCAAAGAACGAAACACCATATATTTT. It encodes CASGTLRDSKERNTIYF.

Only a few counts were recorded for this clonotype. J is TRBJ2-1 and V is TRBV6-4, with 9 bases that match TRBD1. CDR1 MRHNA and CDR2 SNTAGT come from the germline V gene. Trimming removed 8 bases from V and 8 bases from J; junction bases left unmatched: 10. The CDR3 consists of 14 residues. CDR3 sequence (DNA): TGTGCCAGCTCGGGACAGGGCTTGGCGGATGAGCAGTTCTTC. This sequence encodes CASSGQGLADEQFF.

Points on this clonotype: A much larger clone is a single base away; this may be a read error. The V call is TRBV20-1, the J call TRBJ1-2, with D perhaps matching TRBD1 (5 bases). CDR3 length: 11 amino acids. The V and J ends lost 2 bases and 6 bases respectively, with 7 bases between them. CDR1 and CDR2 from the germline V gene are DFQATT and SNEGSKA (reference sequence). The CDR3 is CSARKGHGYTF. The CDR3 region has the DNA TGCAGTGCTAGAAAGGGGCATGGCTACACCTTC.

This clonotype was seen repeatedly, ten times or more. One end of the junction does not line up with germline, which may come from a read error. The gene calls are TRBV20-1 and TRBJ1-5, with 9 bases that match TRBD1. Germline V lookup: CDR1 DFQATT, CDR2 SNEGSKA (reference sequence). The CDR3 has 17 amino acids. CDR3 DNA: TGCAGTGCCATTCTAGGACAGGGGCGATATAGCAATCAGCCCCAGAATTTT. Protein: CSAILGQGRYSNQPQNF.

This clonotype was counted many times. The V and J genes are TRBV20-1 and TRBJ2-7; D is ambiguous. V gave up 5 bases and J gave up 1 base, with 6 bases separating them. The V gene's germline CDR1 is DFQATT and CDR2 SNEGSKA (reference sequence). The CDR3 extends over 11 amino acids. CDR3 region: CSAQVSYEQYF. DNA of the CDR3: TGCAGTGCTCAGGTTTCCTACGAGCAGTACTTC.

V and J are TRBV10-3 and TRBJ1-6, with a tentative D call TRBD1 (6 bases). Germline V gene sequence: CDR1 ENHRY, CDR2 SYGVKD. CDR3 length: 16 amino acids. Trimming cost V 4 bases and J 6 bases, with 16 bases left between them. Written as DNA, the CDR3 is TGTGCCATCAGTGCCCCAGGGGAGGCCACTAATTCACCCCTCCACTTT. Protein sequence: CAISAPGEATNSPLHF.

This clonotype came up a few times. This rearrangement joins TRBV5-1 to TRBJ1-2; unclear D gene. The CDR3 length is 16 residues. V lost 4 bases and J 6 bases, leaving 22 bases between the germline ends. The germline V gene encodes CDR1 SGHRS and CDR2 YFSETQ. The CDR3 region is CASSPYLEAGVNGYTF. The CDR3 DNA sequence: TGCGCCAGCAGCCCATACCTTGAGGCCGGGGTCAATGGCTACACCTTC.

This clonotype was picked up many times. V is TRBV7-9 and J is TRBJ2-7; D might be TRBD1 (5 bases). Trimming removed 2 bases at V and 1 base at J, with 9 bases between. Germline V gene lookup returns CDR1 SEHNR and CDR2 FQNEAQ (reference sequence). CDR3 size: 14 residues. CDR3 nucleotides: TGTGCCAGCAGCTTAATCCAGGGATCCTACGAGCAGTACTTC. This encodes CASSLIQGSYEQYF.

The rearrangement links TRBV6-6 to TRBJ2-7; D is uncertain. This CDR3 contains 16 residues. CDR1 and CDR2 (germline): MNHNY, SVGAGI (reference sequence). V was shortened by 0 bases and J by 6 bases, with 18 bases between the two germline ends. The CDR3 nucleotides are TGTGCCAGCAGTTACTCGGCTTTGGGATCCTCGGGCGAGCAGTACTTC. Residues: CASSYSALGSSGEQYF.

This clonotype was picked up many times. The genes are TRBV27 and TRBJ2-5; D tentatively fits TRBD1 or TRBD2 (6 bases each). With 3 bases removed from V and 0 bases from J, the gap between germline ends came to 11 bases. The CDR3 totals 15 residues. Germline assignment: CDR1 MNHEY and CDR2 SMNVEV (reference sequence). CDR3 sequence (DNA): TGTGCCAGCAGTTTCTGGGGGGCCGACCAAGAGACCCAGTACTTC. Translating it yields CASSFWGADQETQYF.

This clonotype was observed many times. V is TRBV5-1 and J is TRBJ1-2, with no clear D. The CDR3 has 14 residues. Germline V gene lookup returns CDR1 SGHRS and CDR2 YFSETQ. V was cut by 2 bases and J by 6 bases, with 14 bases left in between. CDR3 protein: CASSFWNNPDGYTF. The DNA for the CDR3 is TGCGCCAGCAGCTTTTGGAACAACCCCGATGGCTACACCTTC.

This clonotype has more than one count but fewer than ten. J is TRBJ1-1 and V is TRBV20-1, with 10 bases identical to TRBD1. CDR1 DFQATT and CDR2 SNEGSKA come from the germline V gene (reference sequence). V was pared by 6 bases and J by 1 base, with 2 bases of the junction left unmatched. The length of the CDR3 is 13 residues. As DNA, the CDR3 is TGCAGTGCAAGGGACAGGGGGAACACTGAAGCTTTCTTT. This codes for CSARDRGNTEAFF.

This clonotype was counted a few times. This chain links TRBV5-1 with TRBJ2-3, with TRBD2 as a possible D gene (6 bases). This CDR3 region has 15 residues. The V end lost 4 bases, the J end lost 4 bases, and 16 bases lay between the germline ends. Germline V gene data show CDR1 as SGHRS and CDR2 as YFSETQ. The CDR3 DNA sequence: TGCGCCAGCAGCACCGTTGGGCGGGGTCCAGATACGCAGTATTTT. The encoded protein is CASSTVGRGPDTQYF.

This clonotype occurred many times. V usage is TRBV20-1 and J usage is TRBJ2-5; D may be TRBD1 (5 bases). Germline CDR1 and CDR2: DFQATT and SNEGSKA (reference sequence). Trimming cost V 3 bases and J 1 base, with 21 bases left between them. The CDR3 runs to 17 residues. CDR3 DNA: TGCAGTGCTAGTGGGGCAGGGAATGGGCCCCTCCAAGAGACCCAGTACTTC. Its translation is CSASGAGNGPLQETQYF.

V is TRBV12-3 or TRBV12-4 and J is TRBJ2-7, with 9 bases aligning to TRBD1. Trimming at V came to 6 bases and at J to 4 bases, leaving 10 bases not matched to a gene. The CDR3 has 15 amino acids. As DNA, the CDR3 is TGTGCCAGCAGACATCCGGGACAGGGAGGATACGAGCAGTACTTC. This sequence encodes CASRHPGQGGYEQYF.

CDR3 residues: CASSGSGSANEKLFF. CDR3 DNA: TGCGCCAGCAGCGGATCAGGGTCGGCTAATGAAAAACTGTTTTTT. The V gene is TRBV5-1, the J gene TRBJ1-4, with a weak D call TRBD1 (5 bases). The CDR3 extends over 15 amino acids. Germline CDR1 reads SGHRS; CDR2 reads YFSETQ. V lost 4 bases and J lost 3, with 13 bases in between.